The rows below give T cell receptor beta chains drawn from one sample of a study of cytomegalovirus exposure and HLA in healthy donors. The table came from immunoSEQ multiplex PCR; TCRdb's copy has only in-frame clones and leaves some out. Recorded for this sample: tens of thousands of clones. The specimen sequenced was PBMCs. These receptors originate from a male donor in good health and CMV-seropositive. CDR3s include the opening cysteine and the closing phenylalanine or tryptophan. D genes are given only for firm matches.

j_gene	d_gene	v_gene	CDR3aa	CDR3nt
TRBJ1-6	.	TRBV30	CAWSVSSYNSPLHF	TGTGCCTGGAGTGTGAGCTCCTATAATTCACCCCTCCACTTT
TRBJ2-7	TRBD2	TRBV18	CASSLGLAGFYEQYF	TGTGCCAGCTCACTTGGACTAGCGGGATTCTACGAGCAGTACTTC
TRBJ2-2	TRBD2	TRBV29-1	CSAPTSGGATNTGELFF	TGCAGCGCACCGACTAGCGGGGGGGCTACGAACACCGGGGAGCTGTTTTTT
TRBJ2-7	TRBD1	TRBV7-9	CASSLAGTGLEQYF	TGTGCCAGCAGCTTAGCAGGGACAGGGCTCGAGCAGTACTTC
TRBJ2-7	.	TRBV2	CASSEGGHEQYF	TGTGCCAGCAGTGAGGGGGGGCACGAGCAGTACTTC
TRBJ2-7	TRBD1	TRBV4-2	CASSLGTGDSSYEQYF	TGTGCCAGCAGCCTCGGGACAGGCGATAGCTCCTACGAGCAGTACTTC
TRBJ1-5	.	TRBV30	CAWSVGVGNQPQHF	TGTGCCTGGAGTGTAGGGGTAGGCAATCAGCCCCAGCATTTT
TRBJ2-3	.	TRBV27	CASSLSRRGNTDTQYF	TGTGCCAGCAGTTTATCTAGGCGGGGCAACACAGATACGCAGTATTTT
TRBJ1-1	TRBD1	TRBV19	CASSIPATGSAEAFF	TGTGCCAGTAGTATCCCCGCGACAGGGAGCGCTGAAGCTTTCTTT
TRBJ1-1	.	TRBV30	CAWGQLGEAFF	TGTGCCTGGGGACAGTTGGGTGAAGCTTTCTTT
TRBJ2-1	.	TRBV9	CASSVARTGVGDEQFF	TGTGCCAGCAGCGTAGCAAGGACCGGGGTTGGAGATGAGCAGTTCTTC
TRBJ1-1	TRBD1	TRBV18	CASSPLTGWDTEAFF	TGTGCCAGCTCACCACTGACAGGGTGGGACACTGAAGCTTTCTTT
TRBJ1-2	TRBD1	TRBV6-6	CASSSSDREGGYTF	TGTGCCAGCAGTTCATCGGACAGGGAGGGTGGCTACACCTTC
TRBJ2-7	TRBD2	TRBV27	CASRPLAGALTYEQYF	TGTGCCAGCAGACCACTAGCGGGGGCCTTAACCTACGAGCAGTACTTC
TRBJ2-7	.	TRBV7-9	CASSPGQRPYEQYF	TGTGCCAGCAGCCCCGGACAGAGACCCTACGAGCAGTACTTC
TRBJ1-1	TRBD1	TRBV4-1	CASSRGTGYTEAFF	TGCGCCAGCAGCCGAGGGACAGGCTACACTGAAGCTTTCTTT
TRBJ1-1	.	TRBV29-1	CSVESRSSMNTEAFF	TGCAGCGTTGAATCTCGGAGTTCCATGAACACTGAAGCTTTCTTT
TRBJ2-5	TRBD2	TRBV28	CASSISGTSGRETQYF	TGTGCCAGCAGTATATCCGGGACTAGCGGGAGAGAGACCCAGTACTTC
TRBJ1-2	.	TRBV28	CASSSPGPRELYGYTF	TGTGCCAGCAGTTCCCCTGGTCCGAGGGAACTCTATGGCTACACCTTC
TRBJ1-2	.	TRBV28	CASSQQHYGYTF	TGTGCCAGCAGTCAACAGCACTATGGCTACACCTTC